The sequence of this TCR beta chain was determined in a study of T cells after yellow fever vaccination. Study conclusions and caveats: Researchers report a weaker secondary response that nonetheless peaked faster, day 5 versus 15. Clonotypes found in both CD4 and CD8 compartments made up a small share.

The table lists this clonotype with many counts. The antigen is undetermined. As TCR cDNA was made by 5'RACE template switching, a universal primer site and UMIs were added. TCRdb reanalysed the 5' RACE reads using MiXCR and keeps one entry per CDR3 protein. The data contain hundreds of thousands of distinct CDR3 sequences, approximately 13% of them singletons. This specimen was CD4+ T cells sorted from PBMCs, taken 15 days after the yellow fever booster vaccination. The source of this sequence is a man between 18 and 35 years old who received the YFV17D yellow fever vaccine.

CDR3 loop: CASSWTTDTQYF. The CDR3 nucleotides read TGCGCCAGCAGCTGGACCACAGATACGCAGTATTTT. The rearrangement joins TRBV5-1 to TRBJ2-3; D uncertain. The ends were cut back, 3 bases at V and 2 bases at J, with 4 bases in the middle. CDR1 and CDR2 from the germline V gene are SGHRS and YFSETQ. The CDR3 spans 12 residues.